Listed here are 18 T cell receptor beta chains from one sample, sequenced in a study of Graves' ophthalmopathy and Graves' hyperthyroidism. Amplification targeted the TCR beta CDR3 regions, with RNA transcripts as the source material. First-round RT-PCR with HTBI primers preceded a second-round multiplex PCR. MiXCR, run by TCRdb on the multiplex PCR reads, gives a single entry per CDR3 protein. The sample has roughly 400,000 distinct CDR3 sequences, approximately 18% seen once. The sequencing input was peripheral blood. All receptors come from an adult woman with stable Graves' hyperthyroidism.

This clonotype has a count of ten or more. The chain uses TRBV28 and TRBJ2-2; 7 bases line up with TRBD2. Germline loops: CDR1 MDHEN, CDR2 SYDVKM. This CDR3 spans 18 amino acids. The trim removed 6 bases at V and 6 bases at J, leaving 19 bases unmatched. CDR3 bases: TGTGCCAGCAGACTTTTAGGGATGGGCGGGAGTATTGCCGGGGAGCTGTTTTTT. Translation: CASRLLGMGGSIAGELFF.

The genes are TRBV29-1 and TRBJ2-7; 9 bases fit TRBD1. In germline, CDR1 is SQVTM, CDR2 ANQGSEA. The CDR3 extends over 15 amino acids. V shed 1 base and J 3 bases; nucleotides not matched to a gene: 7. Written as DNA, the CDR3 is TGCAGCGTTGAAGGCGGACAGGGGATCGACTACGAGCAGTACTTC. As protein: CSVEGGQGIDYEQYF.

The V gene is TRBV6-2 or TRBV6-3, the J gene TRBJ1-5, with D maybe TRBD1 (5 bases). CDR1 and CDR2 (germline): MNHEY, SVGEGT. Trimming removed 4 bases at V and 1 base at J, with 14 bases between. The CDR3 contains 16 residues. The CDR3 reads CASSSSGTLSNQPQHF. The CDR3 DNA follows: TGTGCCAGCAGTTCTTCCGGGACTTTAAGCAATCAGCCCCAGCATTTT.

This clonotype was counted many times. The chain recombines TRBV6-1 with TRBJ2-7; 9 bases match TRBD2. Germline assignment: CDR1 MNHNS and CDR2 SASEGT. Trimming took 6 bases from V and 3 from J; bases not matched to a gene: 9. The CDR3 totals 15 residues. For the CDR3, the DNA is TGTGCCAGCAGGACGTCGGGGCGGGAGGGCTACGAGCAGTACTTC. Protein product: CASRTSGREGYEQYF.

This clonotype has ten or more counts. The gene calls are TRBV2 and TRBJ1-2; no clear D. V lost 8 bases and J 4 bases, leaving 17 bases between the germline ends. Germline assignment: CDR1 SNHLY and CDR2 FYNNEI. CDR3 length: 14 amino acids. The CDR3 loop is CASVLLQTSYGYTF. CDR3 bases: TGTGCCAGCGTACTACTCCAGACTTCCTATGGCTACACCTTC.

This clonotype has a count of ten or more. V is TRBV7-2 and J is TRBJ2-6, with D possibly matching TRBD1 (5 bases). Trimming took off 6 bases at V and 0 bases at J, with 12 bases between the two ends. The V gene's germline CDR1 is SGHTA and CDR2 FQGNSA. This CDR3 has 16 residues. CDR3 protein: CASSLRGTSGANVLTF. DNA of the CDR3: TGTGCCAGCAGTCTAAGGGGCACCTCTGGGGCCAACGTCCTGACTTTC.

This clonotype was counted many times. The chain links TRBV24-1 to TRBJ1-5; D not resolved. Germline V CDR1 and CDR2: KGHDR, SFDVKD. Trimming pared 9 bases from V and 2 bases from J, leaving 13 bases between. CDR3 length: 14 residues. The CDR3 loop is CATGGSRGNQPQHF. CDR3 in DNA: TGTGCCACCGGAGGGTCGAGGGGCAATCAGCCCCAGCATTTT.

This clonotype was detected many times. This sequence joins TRBV28 and TRBJ2-7; 7 bases agree with TRBD1. This CDR3 spans 14 amino acids. Germline V lookup: CDR1 MDHEN, CDR2 SYDVKM. CDR3 residues: CASQQTGTAYEQYF. The CDR3 bases are TGTGCAAGCCAACAGACAGGGACCGCCTACGAGCAGTACTTC.

This clonotype was seen many times. This CDR3 reads CSARIRGAGEAFF. CDR3 sequence (DNA): TGCAGTGCTAGAATCCGAGGGGCAGGGGAAGCTTTCTTT. The chain employs TRBV20-1 and TRBJ1-1; D is perhaps TRBD1 (5 bases). Deletions cut 2 bases from V and 8 bases from J, with 15 bases between. There are 13 residues in the CDR3. CDR1 is DFQATT, CDR2 SNEGSKA, per germline (reference sequence).

Many counts were recorded for this clonotype. V gene TRBV28 combines with J gene TRBJ1-2; unclear D gene. The CDR3 runs 14 residues. The ends were cut back, 3 bases at V and 3 bases at J, with 11 bases in the middle. Germline-derived CDR1 and CDR2 are MDHEN and SYDVKM. The CDR3 DNA is TGTGCCAGCAGTTTGTTAATCCGGGACTATGGCTACACCTTC. Its translation is CASSLLIRDYGYTF.

This clonotype occurred many times. CDR3 DNA: TGTGCCAGCACCGCTCATCTCGTGGGACGGGGAAGTGGCTACACCTTC. It specifies CASTAHLVGRGSGYTF. The chain is built from TRBV28 and TRBJ1-2; D might be TRBD1 (5 bases). Germline V gene sequence: CDR1 MDHEN, CDR2 SYDVKM. The CDR3 is 16 amino acids. Deletions cut 7 bases from V and 7 bases from J, with 25 bases between.

This clonotype was picked up many times. The V and J genes are TRBV11-2 and TRBJ2-5; D not resolved. The germline V and J ends were trimmed by 2 bases and 0 bases, with 7 bases remaining between them. The CDR3 is 14 amino acids. CDR1 is SGHAT, CDR2 FQNNGV, per germline. The CDR3 loop is CASSLSHHQETQYF. CDR3 nucleotides: TGTGCCAGCAGCTTATCGCACCACCAAGAGACCCAGTACTTC.

Comment on this clonotype: A much bigger clone sits one base away, suggesting this may be a read error. The chain is built from TRBV6-1 and TRBJ2-7; D possibly matches TRBD1 or TRBD2 (5 bases each). Trimming stripped 2 bases from V and 6 bases from J, with 11 bases between. CDR3 length: 13 amino acids. The V gene's germline CDR1 is MNHNS and CDR2 SASEGT. The CDR3 spells CASSENRGCEQYF. The CDR3 coding sequence is TGTGCCAGCAGTGAAAATCGGGGCTGCGAGCAGTACTTC.

The V and J genes are TRBV28 and TRBJ1-1, with D hard to call. From germline, CDR1 is MDHEN and CDR2 SYDVKM. The CDR3 runs 12 residues. The V gene lost 10 bases and the J gene lost 4 bases, with 13 bases spanning the gap. The CDR3 is CATGSLATEAFF. In DNA form, the CDR3 reads TGTGCCACCGGGAGTTTGGCCACTGAAGCTTTCTTT. Complete variable domain (other parts from reference TRBV28 and TRBJ1-1): DVKVTQSSRYLVKRTGEKVFLECVQDMDHENMFWYRQDPGLGLRLIYFSYDVKMKEKGDIPEGYSVSREKKERFSLILESASTNQTSMYLCATGSLATEAFFGQGTRLTVV.

In this sample, this clonotype turned up many times. The chain combines TRBV29-1 with TRBJ2-7, with D perhaps given as TRBD1 or TRBD2 (6 bases each). The CDR3 loop spans 12 amino acids. Germline V gene lookup returns CDR1 SQVTM and CDR2 ANQGSEA. Trimming pared 7 bases from V and 2 bases from J, leaving 12 bases between. Written as DNA, the CDR3 is TGCAGCGGGGGTGGGGGGCCCTACGAGCAGTACTTC. Protein: CSGGGGPYEQYF.

This clonotype was counted many times. The chain uses TRBV11-2 and TRBJ1-1; D call uncertain. The CDR3 has 15 amino acids. Germline V gives CDR1 SGHAT, CDR2 FQNNGV. V was shortened by 5 bases and J by 4 bases, with 17 bases between the two germline ends. CDR3 in amino acids: CASSPSEVRGTEAFF. DNA for the CDR3: TGTGCCAGCAGCCCGTCTGAGGTTCGGGGCACTGAAGCTTTCTTT.

J is TRBJ2-7 and V is TRBV6-1; 8 bases align to TRBD2. V gave up 7 bases and J gave up 3 bases; unmatched junction bases: 11. CDR1 and CDR2 from the germline V gene are MNHNS and SASEGT. CDR3 size: 15 residues. CDR3 nucleotide sequence: TGTGCCAGCAAGACCGGGACTAGTAGAGTCTACGAGCAGTACTTC. Translation gives CASKTGTSRVYEQYF.

This clonotype was recorded many times. The chain uses TRBV20-1 and TRBJ2-7, with 11 bases that match TRBD1. After removal of 2 bases from V and 6 bases from J, the junction contained 6 bases not matched to a gene. This CDR3 contains 14 residues. CDR1 is DFQATT, CDR2 SNEGSKA, per germline (reference sequence). CDR3 amino acids: CSARRDRGLIEQYF. In DNA form, the CDR3 reads TGCAGTGCTAGAAGGGACAGGGGGTTGATCGAGCAGTACTTC.